This passage covers 8 T cell receptor beta chains from one sample sequenced in a study of T cell repertoires in cytomegalovirus infection. TCRdb redid the calling of the reads with MiXCR, one entry per CDR3 protein. The table records some 900,000 distinct CDR3 sequences, 32% of them present only once. Their specific antigens are unknown. The sequenced sample was cultured CD8+ T cells from PBMCs, obtained from culture after CMV antigen stimulation. Receptor source: a human donor in good health (CMV status not recorded). Some clones in this sample may be carry-over from other donors' samples.

This clonotype was counted between two and nine times. The V and J genes are TRBV12-3 or TRBV12-4 and TRBJ2-6; D ambiguous. Trimming left V 4 bases short and J 0 bases short, with 13 bases between. This CDR3 has 17 residues. The CDR3 nucleotides read TGTGCCAGCAGTTCCCGGACCGACCTCTCTGGGGCCAACGTCCTGACTTTC. Protein: CASSSRTDLSGANVLTF.

The table lists this clonotype with a few counts. This rearrangement joins TRBV11-2 to TRBJ2-4, with D uncertain. With 4 bases removed from V and 0 bases from J, the gap between germline ends came to 13 bases. The CDR3 contains 16 residues. Germline V CDR1 and CDR2: SGHAT, FQNNGV. CDR3 sequence reads: CASSSHNGTAKNIQYF. In DNA, the CDR3 is TGTGCCAGCAGCTCTCACAACGGAACAGCCAAAAACATTCAGTACTTC. Combining the CDR3 with reference TRBV11-2 and TRBJ2-4 gives the whole variable domain EAGVAQSPRYKIIEKRQSVAFWCNPISGHATLYWYQQILGQGPKLLIQFQNNGVVDDSQLPKDRFSAERLKGVDSTLKIQPAKLEDSAVYLCASSSHNGTAKNIQYFGAGTRLSVL.

This clonotype has ten or more counts. The J gene is TRBJ1-1, the V gene TRBV7-2; TRBD1 matches 7 bases. The CDR3 spans 14 residues. Germline loops: CDR1 SGHTA, CDR2 FQGNSA. V lost 1 base, J lost 5 bases, and 4 bases stayed unmatched. The CDR3 DNA sequence: TGTGCCAGCAGCTTAGTTCCCAGGGGGACTGAAGCTTTCTTT. Encoded protein: CASSLVPRGTEAFF. Together with reference TRBV7-2 and TRBJ1-1, the CDR3 gives the full variable domain: GAGVSQSPSNKVTEKGKDVELRCDPISGHTALYWYRQSLGQGLEFLIYFQGNSAPDKSGLPSDRFSAERTGGSVSTLTIQRTQQEDSAVYLCASSLVPRGTEAFFGQGTRLTVV.

This clonotype was found a few times. The rearrangement uses TRBV6-2 or TRBV6-3 and TRBJ1-6, with D perhaps TRBD1 (5 bases). CDR1 is MNHEY, CDR2 SVGEGT, per germline. Deletions cut 4 bases from V and 9 bases from J, with 16 bases between. This CDR3 region has 15 residues. The CDR3 reads CASSSPPGTSSPLHF. CDR3 nucleotide sequence: TGTGCCAGCAGTTCCCCGCCAGGGACGAGTTCACCCCTCCACTTT.

The chain recombines TRBV5-6 with TRBJ2-2; possible D gene TRBD2, 5 bases. The CDR3 sequence is 17 residues long. Germline V gene sequence: CDR1 SGHDT, CDR2 YYEEEE. V shed 0 bases and J shed 7 bases, with 19 bases lying between them. In DNA, the CDR3 is TGTGCCAGCAGCTTGGCGGGGATGGGATCAACTAACGGGGAGCTGTTTTTT. As protein: CASSLAGMGSTNGELFF.

The rearrangement links TRBV20-1 to TRBJ2-3; D is perhaps TRBD1 (6 bases). There are 14 residues in the CDR3. Trimming removed 5 bases at V and 0 bases at J, with 12 bases between. Germline V gene lookup returns CDR1 DFQATT and CDR2 SNEGSKA (reference sequence). The CDR3 DNA follows: TGCAGTGCTCATGACAGGTATAGCACAGATACGCAGTATTTT. It is translated as CSAHDRYSTDTQYF.

The gene calls are TRBV15 and TRBJ1-5, with D tentatively TRBD1 (5 bases). The CDR3 has 15 residues. Germline CDR1 is LNHNV and CDR2 is YYDKDF (reference sequence). Trimming removed 2 bases from V and 0 bases from J, with 8 bases in between. The CDR3 sequence: CATSRSDSSNQPQHF. CDR3 nucleotides: TGTGCCACCAGCAGATCCGACAGTAGCAATCAGCCCCAGCATTTT.

This sequence joins TRBV6-6 and TRBJ2-1; 9 nucleotides match TRBD2. Germline assignment: CDR1 MNHNY and CDR2 SVGAGI (reference sequence). V was clipped by 6 bases and J by 8 bases; unmatched bases: 11. This CDR3 is 15 amino acids long. CDR3: CASRRLAGPGDEQFF. The CDR3 DNA follows: TGTGCCAGCAGGCGTCTAGCGGGACCCGGGGATGAGCAGTTCTTC.